A single sample gave rise to the 23 T cell receptor beta chains below, sequenced in a study of lymphopenia after photon versus proton radiotherapy. Only in-frame clones appear in the TCRdb table, and some are missing; sequencing was by immunoSEQ multiplex PCR. The sample holds about 29,000 clones, roughly 90% seen once. The sample was peripheral blood, taken from a patient treated with proton-based radiotherapy. These TCRs come from an older woman with cholangiocarcinoma. Some clones in this sample may be carry-over from other donors' samples.

The gene calls are TRBV11-2 and TRBJ2-7; weak D call: TRBD2 (6 bases). Trimming shortened V by 1 base and J by 3 bases, and 7 bases separated the two germline ends. The CDR3 is made up of 13 amino acids. Germline values: CDR1 SGHAT, CDR2 FQNNGV. The CDR3 sequence is CASSLGTNYEQYF. CDR3 DNA: TGTGCCAGCAGCTTAGGGACTAACTACGAGCAGTACTTC.

The chain carries TRBV4-1 and TRBJ1-2; TRBD1 matches 7 bases. The CDR3 extends over 14 amino acids. Per germline, CDR1 MGHRA and CDR2 YSYEKL. V was clipped by 5 bases and J by 4 bases; unmatched bases: 7. The CDR3 DNA reads as TGCGCCAGCAGCTCCTCGGACAGGACCTATGGCTACACCTTC. Its protein is CASSSSDRTYGYTF.

The J gene is TRBJ2-5, the V gene TRBV18, with 9 bases aligning to TRBD1. V shed 0 bases and J 3 bases; nucleotides not matched to a gene: 2. The CDR3 runs to 15 residues. Per the germline V gene, CDR1 is KGHSH and CDR2 is LQKENI. The CDR3 nucleotides read TGTGCCAGCTCACCACCTACAGGGGGCGAAGAGACCCAGTACTTC. Protein product: CASSPPTGGEETQYF.

The rearrangement links TRBV11-3 to TRBJ2-7; TRBD2 is a possible D gene (6 bases). The CDR3 runs to 16 residues. Germline-derived CDR1 and CDR2 are SGHNT and YENEEA. Trimming took off 5 bases at V and 4 bases at J, with 21 bases between the two ends. The CDR3 nucleotides read TGTGCCAGCAGCCCGGGATGGACTACTCGACCGTACGAGCAGTACTTC. Translating gives CASSPGWTTRPYEQYF.

This chain joins TRBV18 and TRBJ2-1; 12 bases are shared with TRBD2. Losses at the gene ends were 0 bases for V and 6 bases for J; bases not matched to a gene: 3. The CDR3 consists of 16 residues. CDR1 is KGHSH, CDR2 LQKENI, per germline. The CDR3 DNA is TGTGCCAGCTCACCACCTGGACTAGCGGGGCTCAATGAGCAGTTCTTC. Translating it yields CASSPPGLAGLNEQFF.

The chain employs TRBV18 and TRBJ2-2; the D is unclear. The CDR3 totals 14 residues. Deletions cut 6 bases from V and 5 bases from J, with 13 bases between. CDR1 and CDR2 (germline): KGHSH, LQKENI. The CDR3, as DNA: TGTGCCAGCTCCTCCACCTTAGGGACCGGGGAGCTGTTTTTT. It is translated as CASSSTLGTGELFF. The full variable domain, in which reference TRBV18 and TRBJ2-2 provide the parts outside the CDR3, is NAGVMQNPRHLVRRRGQEARLRCSPMKGHSHVYWYRQLPEEGLKFMVYLQKENIIDESGMPKERFSAEFPKEGPSILRIQQVVRGDSAAYFCASSSTLGTGELFFGEGSRLTVL.

The V call is TRBV6-5, the J call TRBJ2-7; perhaps TRBD2 as D (6 bases). Germline CDR1 MNHEY, CDR2 SVGAGI. This CDR3 comprises 13 residues. Trimming cost V 4 bases and J 5 bases, with 12 bases left between them. Written as DNA, the CDR3 is TGTGCCAGCAGTTTAGTATCGGGGGACGAGCAGTACTTC. This sequence encodes CASSLVSGDEQYF.

The V gene is TRBV2, the J gene TRBJ2-6; no firm D call. Trimming took 6 bases from V and 3 from J, leaving 9 bases between them. CDR1 is SNHLY and CDR2 is FYNNEI in the germline V gene. This CDR3 is built from 14 residues. The CDR3 spells CASRGFGGANVLTF. DNA for the CDR3: TGTGCCAGCAGGGGGTTCGGTGGGGCCAACGTCCTGACTTTC.

The V call is TRBV29-1, the J call TRBJ1-4; a weak D match, TRBD1 (6 bases). V was clipped by 4 bases and J by 7 bases, with 13 bases between them. This CDR3 spans 13 amino acids. In germline, CDR1 is SQVTM, CDR2 ANQGSEA. Here the CDR3 reads CSVALQGGEKLFF. DNA of the CDR3: TGCAGCGTTGCGTTACAGGGCGGTGAAAAACTGTTTTTT. Based on the CDR3 plus reference TRBV29-1 and TRBJ1-4, the full variable domain is SAVISQKPSRDICQRGTSLTIQCQVDSQVTMMFWYRQQPGQSLTLIATANQGSEATYESGFVIDKFPISRPNLTFSTLTVSNMSPEDSSIYLCSVALQGGEKLFFGSGTQLSVL.

In the case of this clone: The likely explanation is a read error, given a far larger clone one base away. This chain joins TRBV7-3 and TRBJ2-1; TRBD2 agrees at 12 bases. V lost 4 bases to trimming and J lost 8 bases; unmatched junction nucleotides: 9. In germline, CDR1 is SGHTA, CDR2 FQGTGA. The CDR3 covers 16 residues. The CDR3 reads CASSSLTSGGSDEQFF. CDR3 bases: TGTGCCAGCAGCTCCCTGACTAGCGGGGGTTCGGATGAGCAGTTCTTC.

On this clone: The sample has other DNA sequences that encode this CDR3 too. The genes are TRBV7-8 and TRBJ2-7; D is ambiguous. V lost 1 base and J 0 bases, leaving 10 bases between the germline ends. CDR1 is SGHVS and CDR2 is FQNEAQ in the germline V gene. This CDR3 is 15 amino acids long. The CDR3 is CASSLVGAISYEQYF. In DNA, the CDR3 is TGTGCCAGCAGCTTAGTTGGAGCGATCTCCTACGAGCAGTACTTC.

The V gene is TRBV10-2, the J gene TRBJ1-2; no reliable D call. Trimming took off 8 bases at V and 8 bases at J, with 24 bases between the two ends. CDR3 size: 15 residues. Germline V gene data show CDR1 as WSHSY and CDR2 as SAAADI. Here the CDR3 DNA reads TGCGCCAGCTTATCGGACGGCGGGTTTATGGTGGGCTACACCTTC. Protein: CASLSDGGFMVGYTF.

The chain joins TRBV18 to TRBJ1-5; no clear D gene. The V gene lost 0 bases and the J gene lost 6 bases, with 9 bases spanning the gap. Germline CDR1 KGHSH, CDR2 LQKENI. The CDR3 is made up of 14 amino acids. The CDR3 region is CASSPPSQAQPQHF. The CDR3 nucleotides read TGTGCCAGCTCACCACCGTCCCAGGCTCAGCCCCAGCATTTT.

The sample holds one count of this clone. V usage is TRBV7-2 and J usage is TRBJ2-5; a possible D gene is TRBD2 (6 bases). V gave up 4 bases and J gave up 5 bases, with 20 bases separating them. CDR1 and CDR2 (germline): SGHTA, FQGNSA. The CDR3 spans 16 residues. DNA for the CDR3: TGTGCCAGCAGCTCCTACCCCGGACTGGCGGGGGAGACCCAGTACTTC. Its protein product is CASSSYPGLAGETQYF.

The chain employs TRBV6-4 and TRBJ2-1; D uncertain. Per the germline V gene, CDR1 is MRHNA and CDR2 is SNTAGT. This CDR3 is 15 amino acids long. V was pared by 5 bases and J by 4 bases, with 15 bases between. The CDR3 nucleotides read TGTGCCAGCAGTCGGTCCCCTCTGGGTTACAATGAGCAGTTCTTC. Amino acids: CASSRSPLGYNEQFF.

The chain combines TRBV7-8 with TRBJ2-5, with D possibly called TRBD1 or TRBD2 (7 bases each). Germline CDR1 and CDR2: SGHVS and FQNEAQ. The CDR3 is 17 residues long. The ends were cut back, 5 bases at V and 1 base at J, with 20 bases in the middle. CDR3 amino acids: CASSLPWGGGGQETQYF. CDR3 in DNA: TGTGCCAGCAGCCTGCCCTGGGGAGGGGGCGGCCAAGAGACCCAGTACTTC. Using reference TRBV7-8 and TRBJ2-5 for the parts outside the CDR3, the full variable domain is GAGVSQSPRYKVAKRGQDVALRCDPISGHVSLFWYQQALGQGPEFLTYFQNEAQLDKSGLPSDRFFAERPEGSVSTLKIQRTQQEDSAVYLCASSLPWGGGGQETQYFGPGTRLLVL.

The rearrangement joins TRBV10-3 to TRBJ2-1, with TRBD2 identical over 8 bases. This CDR3 region has 15 residues. V shed 3 bases and J 5 bases; nucleotides not matched to a gene: 6. CDR1 and CDR2 from the germline V gene are ENHRY and SYGVKD. The CDR3 bases are TGTGCCATCAGTGACTGGCGGGGGGAAAACAATGAGCAGTTCTTC. This sequence encodes CAISDWRGENNEQFF.

V and J are TRBV7-8 and TRBJ2-5; D gene ambiguous. The J call is uncertain, as TRBJ2-7 better fits the DNA end. The CDR3 runs 15 residues. Germline CDR1 is SGHVS and CDR2 is FQNEAQ. CDR3 loop: CASSLAGSSSYEQYF. The DNA of the CDR3 is TGTGCCAGCAGCTTAGCGGGAAGCAGTTCCTACGAGCAGTACTTC.

The genes are TRBV27 and TRBJ1-1; D is unresolved. Germline V gene lookup returns CDR1 MNHEY and CDR2 SMNVEV (reference sequence). The CDR3 runs 14 residues. V gave up 7 bases and J gave up 7 bases, with 19 bases separating them. The CDR3 nucleotides are TGTGCCAGCACCCCTTTAGCCGGCAGGTTTGAAGCTTTCTTT. Its protein product is CASTPLAGRFEAFF.

The chain carries TRBV5-4 and TRBJ1-2; possibly TRBD1 for D (6 bases). Germline CDR1 reads SGHNT; CDR2 reads YYREEE (reference sequence). V was trimmed by 1 base and J by 1 base, leaving 11 bases between them. CDR3 length: 15 residues. CDR3 loop: CASSLTVGGNYGYTF. The CDR3 DNA follows: TGTGCCAGCAGCTTGACGGTAGGGGGTAACTATGGCTACACCTTC.

V gene TRBV6-5 combines with J gene TRBJ2-7; no clear D gene. CDR3 length equals 12 residues. The germline CDR1 and CDR2 sequences are MNHEY and SVGAGI. The V end was cut by 5 bases, the J end by 0 bases, with 5 bases between. The CDR3: CASSQSSYEQYF. The CDR3 nucleotides are TGTGCCAGCAGTCAGAGCTCCTACGAGCAGTACTTC.

V and J are TRBV9 and TRBJ1-2, with 10 bases aligning to TRBD1. Germline CDR1 is SGDLS and CDR2 is YYNGEE. This CDR3 has 14 amino acids. V was pared by 3 bases and J by 10 bases, with 9 bases of the junction left unmatched. CDR3 protein: CASSGELGTGVYTF. In nucleotides, the CDR3 is TGTGCCAGCAGCGGAGAGCTCGGGACAGGGGTCTACACCTTC.

The chain uses TRBV5-8 and TRBJ2-1; 8 bases fit TRBD2. This CDR3 comprises 15 residues. Looked up from germline, CDR1 is SGHTS and CDR2 is YDEGEE. The ends lost 0 bases at V and 4 bases at J; junction bases unmatched: 3. The CDR3 here is CASSLGLARYNEQFF. The CDR3 nucleotides read TGTGCCAGCAGCTTGGGACTAGCGAGGTACAATGAGCAGTTCTTC.